The clone carrying this T cell receptor (beta chain) appeared a few times. Its cognate antigen is unknown. This specimen comes from a study of cytomegalovirus exposure and HLA in healthy donors. General study points: Segments of the TCR beta V type were, in most cases, productive about 87% or about 30% of the time in an earlier analysis. Sequence variants that were highly shared formed a cluster that was likely a sequencing artifact.

Germline V CDR1 and CDR2: MNHEY, SMNVEV (reference sequence). The CDR3 runs 13 residues. V was cut by 3 bases and J by 7 bases, with 9 bases left in between. PCR amplification relied on 60 Vbeta primers (plus 13 Jbeta primers). Sequencing used immunoSEQ multiplex PCR; TCRdb keeps in-frame clones, though not all of them. Here the sample spans under 200,000 clones, around three quarters being singletons. The sequenced sample was PBMCs. The chain has TRBV27 and TRBJ1-4, with no clear D. The TCR sequence derives from a woman aged 30 to 39 in good health and CMV-seropositive. The CDR3 loop is CASSFGGSEKLFF. The CDR3 coding sequence is TGTGCCAGCAGTTTTGGAGGTAGTGAAAAACTGTTTTTT.